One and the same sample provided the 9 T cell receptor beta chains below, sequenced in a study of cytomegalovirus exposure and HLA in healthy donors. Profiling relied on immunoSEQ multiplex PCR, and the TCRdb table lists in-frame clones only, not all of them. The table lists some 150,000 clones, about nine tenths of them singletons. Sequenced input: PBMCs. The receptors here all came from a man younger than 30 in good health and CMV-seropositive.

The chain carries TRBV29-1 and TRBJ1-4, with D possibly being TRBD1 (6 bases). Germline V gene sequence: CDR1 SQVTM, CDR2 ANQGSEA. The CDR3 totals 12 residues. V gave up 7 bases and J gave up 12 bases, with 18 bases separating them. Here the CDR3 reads CSAKREGGQLFF. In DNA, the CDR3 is TGCAGCGCAAAAAGAGAGGGGGGGCAACTGTTTTTT.

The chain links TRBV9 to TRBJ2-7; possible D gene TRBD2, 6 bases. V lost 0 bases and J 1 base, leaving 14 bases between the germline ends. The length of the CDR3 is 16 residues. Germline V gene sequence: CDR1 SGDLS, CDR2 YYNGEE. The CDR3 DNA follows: TGTGCCAGCAGCGTAGATGGGGGGACGGTATCCTACGAGCAGTACTTC. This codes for CASSVDGGTVSYEQYF.

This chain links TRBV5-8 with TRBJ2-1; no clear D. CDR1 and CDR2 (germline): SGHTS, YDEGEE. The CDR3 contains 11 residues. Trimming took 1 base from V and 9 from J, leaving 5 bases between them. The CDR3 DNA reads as TGTGCCAGCAGCTTGAAGCGTGAGCAGTTCTTC. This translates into CASSLKREQFF.

The CDR3 protein is CASSLSPSGRTDTQYF. CDR3 DNA: TGTGCCAGCAGTTTGAGCCCTAGCGGGCGCACAGATACGCAGTATTTT. The V call is TRBV28, the J call TRBJ2-3, with 8 bases that match TRBD2. V lost 3 bases and J lost 1; bases outside the gene matches: 6. This CDR3 has 16 amino acids. The V gene's germline CDR1 is MDHEN and CDR2 SYDVKM. Using reference TRBV28 and TRBJ2-3 for the parts outside the CDR3, the full variable domain is DVKVTQSSRYLVKRTGEKVFLECVQDMDHENMFWYRQDPGLGLRLIYFSYDVKMKEKGDIPEGYSVSREKKERFSLILESASTNQTSMYLCASSLSPSGRTDTQYFGPGTRLTVL.

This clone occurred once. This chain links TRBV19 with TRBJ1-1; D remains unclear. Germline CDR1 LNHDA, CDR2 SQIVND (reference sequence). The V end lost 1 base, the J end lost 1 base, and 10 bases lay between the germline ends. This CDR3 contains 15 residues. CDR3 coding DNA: TGTGCCAGTAGTATAGGGGCGGGCTGGAACACTGAAGCTTTCTTT. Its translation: CASSIGAGWNTEAFF.

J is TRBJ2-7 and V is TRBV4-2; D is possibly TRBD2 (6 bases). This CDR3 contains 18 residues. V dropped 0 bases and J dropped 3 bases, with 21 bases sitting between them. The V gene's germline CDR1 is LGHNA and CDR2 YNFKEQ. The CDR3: CASSQELGTHIPYYEQYF. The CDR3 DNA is TGTGCCAGCAGCCAAGAGCTCGGGACTCATATACCCTACTACGAGCAGTACTTC.

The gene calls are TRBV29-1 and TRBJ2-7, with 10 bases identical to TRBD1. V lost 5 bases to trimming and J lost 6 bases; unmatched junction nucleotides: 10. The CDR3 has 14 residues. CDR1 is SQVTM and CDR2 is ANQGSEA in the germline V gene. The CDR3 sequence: CSVYRDRGSGEQYF. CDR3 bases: TGCAGCGTTTACCGGGACAGGGGAAGTGGCGAGCAGTACTTC.

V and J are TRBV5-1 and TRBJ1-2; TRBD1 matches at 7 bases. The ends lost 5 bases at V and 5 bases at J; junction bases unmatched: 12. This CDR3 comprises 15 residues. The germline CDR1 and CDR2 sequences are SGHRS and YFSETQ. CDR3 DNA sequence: TGCGCCAGCAGACCTGATCCGGGACAGATTTATGGCTACACCTTC. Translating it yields CASRPDPGQIYGYTF.

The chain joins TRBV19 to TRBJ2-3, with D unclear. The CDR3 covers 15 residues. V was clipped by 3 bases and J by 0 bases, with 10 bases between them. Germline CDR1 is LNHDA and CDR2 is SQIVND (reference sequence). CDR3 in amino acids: CASSIYSGSTDTQYF. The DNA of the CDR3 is TGTGCCAGTAGTATTTACAGTGGGAGCACAGATACGCAGTATTTT.